Listed below are T cell receptor beta chains from one sample, sequenced in a study of cytomegalovirus exposure and HLA in healthy donors. Assay used: immunoSEQ multiplex PCR; TCRdb lists only in-frame clones, some missing. Counted here are over 150,000 clones, 65% to 75% occurring once; the ten biggest clones make up under 2.5%. The sequenced sample was PBMCs. The receptor source for this set is a young man in good health and CMV-seronegative. The CDR3 runs from the conserved cysteine through the conserved F or W. Where a row states a size, it is once, few, many or the class of an expanded clone; other rows omit it.

.	TRBV28	CASSFTSRGVTYEQYF
.	TRBV7-3	CASSLRRGAKETQYF
.	TRBV13	CASSLEDRGEGYPF
.	TRBV4-2	CASSQRGGQGGGYTF
few	TRBV5-4	CASSRQGAGTDTQYF
.	TRBV5-1	CASSLGMGRAYRNEKLFF
many	TRBV5-6	CASSLFGSTNEKLFF
.	TRBV5-1	CASSLGQHNEQFF
.	TRBV2	CASSETSGPETQYF
.	TRBV28	CASSPYPGQDRETQYF
.	TRBV7-3	CASRPPGQNTEAFF
.	TRBV2	CASSDHGLNTEAFF
.	TRBV27	CASRKFSGGVTDTQYF
.	TRBV6-5	CASRGTSGSYEQYF
.	TRBV5-4	CASSLASGTGVGYTF
.	TRBV19	CASSIGSGDNEQFF
few	TRBV11-2	CASSLGLRNTEAFF
.	TRBV5-6	CASSWTGEGYGYTF
.	TRBV5-4	CASTFVRSGANVLTF
.	TRBV7-6	CASSPKTRLTSTDTQYF
.	TRBV9	CASSYTGTGIDTDTQYF
.	TRBV4-2	CASSPMRQDYGYTF
.	TRBV19	CASSHQGQEETQYF
.	TRBV7-2	CASSLETGGAGYGYTF
.	TRBV29-1	CSGKTGGSGNTIYF
few	TRBV7-9	CASSLDAGTEAFF
.	TRBV6-4	CASSDGASGTQYF
.	TRBV28	CATLGGRSNYGYTF
.	TRBV19	CASSPPGETQYF
.	TRBV5-1	CASSGGRGKDTQYF
.	TRBV6-5	CASRTGPYQPQHF
.	TRBV6-6	CASSKGAEAFF
.	TRBV11-2	CASSAWDRNTGELFF
.	TRBV18	CASSPGPGRETQYF
.	TRBV19	CASSIGGTAETQYF
.	TRBV4-1	CASSRMAGTNTGELFF
.	TRBV10-3	CAISPQGGNQPQHF
once	TRBV27	CASSPMNRFTYEQYF
.	TRBV2	CASSPRQGTNEKLFF
.	TRBV27	CASSIYGGGNQPQHF
.	TRBV7-9	CASSSLGDGEQFF
.	TRBV23-1	CASSQSRHLREQYF
.	TRBV7-2	CASSLAGQRHEQYF
.	TRBV28	CASSLDRGGQPQHF
.	TRBV4-3	CASSQEPPPDSPLHF
.	TRBV19	CASRGDRDSYEQYF
few	TRBV25-1	CASTRGGQETQYF
few	TRBV5-6	CASSRRRGYPF
.	TRBV19	CASSPDTLGNQPQHF
.	TRBV2	CASLRENSPLHF
.	TRBV7-9	CASSLQHSIDYNEQFF
.	TRBV11-2	CASSWGTASSGNTIYF
.	TRBV9	CASSVNYMVDSEQYF
.	TRBV28	CASNIQGDTEAFF
few	TRBV5-1	CASSDRVNEKLFF
.	TRBV7-8	CASSLVGSGGTDTQYF